One sample yielded the 7 T cell receptor beta chains listed below, sequenced in a study of blood T cell repertoires in COVID-19. The table came from immunoSEQ multiplex PCR; TCRdb's copy has only in-frame clones and leaves some out. The sample holds under 200,000 clones, about 86% seen once. Sequenced input: PBMCs or T cells enriched from blood (not recorded which). These receptors all stem from a man aged 50 or older who had recovered from COVID-19.

The gene calls are TRBV5-4 and TRBJ1-6; unclear D gene. Germline V CDR1 and CDR2: SGHNT, YYREEE (reference sequence). V was pared by 0 bases and J by 0 bases, with 7 bases between. The length of the CDR3 is 16 residues. The CDR3 spells CASSLGGSSYNSPLHF. The CDR3 bases are TGTGCCAGCAGCTTGGGTGGGAGCTCCTATAATTCACCCCTCCACTTT.

The rearrangement uses TRBV9 and TRBJ1-5; 7 bases are shared with TRBD1. J was trimmed by 4 bases and V by 3 bases; bases with no gene match: 1. The CDR3 spans 13 residues. Germline V gene sequence: CDR1 SGDLS, CDR2 YYNGEE. The CDR3 DNA reads as TGTGCCAGCAGCGGGACAGGTAATCAGCCCCAGCATTTT. Amino acids: CASSGTGNQPQHF.

The chain couples TRBV7-3 to TRBJ2-5; 9 bases match TRBD2. The CDR3 runs to 15 residues. J gave up 4 bases and V 6 bases, and 9 bases lay outside the gene matches. Looked up from germline, CDR1 is SGHTA and CDR2 is FQGTGA. CDR3 residues: CASSQGLAHGETQYF. The CDR3 DNA reads TGTGCCAGCAGTCAGGGACTAGCCCACGGAGAGACCCAGTACTTC.

The chain employs TRBV3-1 (or the pseudogene TRBV3-2) and TRBJ2-5; D is unclear. Trimming took 1 base from V and 0 from J, leaving 15 bases between them. This CDR3 has 17 residues. The V gene's germline CDR1 is LGHDT and CDR2 YNNKEL (reference sequence). The CDR3 loop reads CASSQGQTRVYQETQYF. For the CDR3, the DNA is TGTGCCAGCAGCCAAGGTCAAACTCGGGTGTACCAAGAGACCCAGTACTTC.

This clone was seen just once. The chain is built from TRBV5-1 and TRBJ2-1, with TRBD2 matching 13 bases. CDR3 length: 17 amino acids. CDR1 SGHRS and CDR2 YFSETQ come from the germline V gene. Germline trimming cut 3 bases from V and 2 bases from J; bases unmatched to any gene: 5. The CDR3 reads CASSSGLAGRAYNEQFF. As DNA, the CDR3 is TGCGCCAGCAGCTCGGGACTAGCGGGGAGAGCCTACAATGAGCAGTTCTTC.

As DNA, the CDR3 is TGTGCCAGCATGGGACACAACCAAGAGACCCAGTACTTC. As protein: CASMGHNQETQYF. The chain uses TRBV2 and TRBJ2-5; D is perhaps TRBD1 (6 bases). The CDR3 runs to 13 residues. The germline CDR1 and CDR2 sequences are SNHLY and FYNNEI. Trimming stripped 7 bases from V and 0 bases from J, with 9 bases between.

This CDR3 is CASGSGTNTYEQYF. DNA of the CDR3: TGTGCTAGTGGCTCCGGGACAAACACTTACGAGCAGTACTTC. The J gene is TRBJ2-7, the V gene TRBV12-5; TRBD1 is a possible D gene (6 bases). V gave up 6 bases and J gave up 4 bases, with 16 bases separating them. The CDR3 has 14 residues. The germline CDR1 and CDR2 sequences are LGHNT and FRNRAP.